Presented here are 2 T cell receptor beta chains from one specimen sequenced in a study of brain T cells in children with intractable seizures. Described time point: blood from clinic visit 5 months post-surgery; TSC patient then seizure free. Here immunoSEQ multiplex PCR was the method, and the copy in TCRdb shows in-frame clones only, minus some. Altogether approximately 330,000 clones are present, 85% to 95% being singletons, with the ten largest covering about 6%. The sample was peripheral blood, taken roughly 5 months after surgery. The source of these receptors is a boy in the first two years of life with tuberous sclerosis and intractable seizures.

This clone was found once. The chain is built from TRBV11-3 and TRBJ2-3; tentatively, D is TRBD1 or TRBD2 (6 bases each). CDR1 and CDR2 (germline): SGHNT, YENEEA. The CDR3 extends over 15 amino acids. Trimming pared 5 bases from V and 0 bases from J, leaving 12 bases between. The CDR3 region is CASSGGQYSTDTQYF. CDR3 nucleotides: TGTGCCAGCAGCGGGGGGCAGTATAGCACAGATACGCAGTATTTT. Combining the CDR3 with reference TRBV11-3 and TRBJ2-3 gives the whole variable domain EAGVVQSPRYKIIEKKQPVAFWCNPISGHNTLYWYLQNLGQGPELLIRYENEEAVDDSQLPKDRFSAERLKGVDSTLKIQPAELGDSAVYLCASSGGQYSTDTQYFGPGTRLTVL.

The chain is built from TRBV24-1 and TRBJ1-3; D call uncertain. V was cut by 4 bases and J by 0 bases, with 9 bases left in between. Looked up from germline, CDR1 is KGHDR and CDR2 is SFDVKD. This CDR3 has 15 amino acids. The CDR3 here is CATSDPRSSGNTIYF. CDR3 nucleotides: TGTGCCACCAGTGACCCCCGGAGCTCTGGAAACACCATATATTTT.